One sample yielded the 5 T cell receptor beta chains listed below, sequenced in a study of blood T cells in healthy people across ages. PCR was performed a second time for roughly 7 to 11 cycles using a sample-barcoded 5' primer and a J-beta primer mix. TCRdb re-called the 5' RACE reads with MiXCR, one entry per CDR3 protein. The profile shows 700,000 to 950,000 distinct CDR3 sequences, roughly 60% of them singletons. Sequenced: blood. These receptors all come from a man aged 25-45 years in good health.

In its sample, this clonotype was seen a few times. The V and J genes are TRBV7-3 and TRBJ2-1; 8 nucleotides agree with TRBD2. Germline-derived CDR1 and CDR2 are SGHTA and FQGTGA. The CDR3 totals 15 residues. V shed 3 bases and J 2 bases; nucleotides not matched to a gene: 3. The chain's CDR3 is CASSFERGPYNEQFF. In DNA, the CDR3 is TGTGCCAGCAGCTTTGAGCGGGGGCCCTACAATGAGCAGTTCTTC. The complete variable domain, with remaining parts taken from reference TRBV7-3 and TRBJ2-1, reads GAGVSQTPSNKVTEKGKYVELRCDPISGHTALYWYRQSLGQGPEFLIYFQGTGAADDSGLPNDRFFAVRPEGSVSTLKIQRTERGDSAVYLCASSFERGPYNEQFFGPGTRLTVL.

The V call is TRBV4-1, the J call TRBJ2-7, with 7 bases fitting TRBD1. Unmatched junction bases numbered 11, after V lost 4 bases and J lost 5 bases. The CDR3 has 15 residues. Germline CDR1 and CDR2: MGHRA and YSYEKL. In DNA form, the CDR3 reads TGCGCCAGCAGCCCGGGACAGCTCGAGCGGAACGAGCAGTACTTC. It encodes CASSPGQLERNEQYF.

In its sample, this clonotype was seen a few times. This chain connects TRBV4-2 to TRBJ1-6; D uncertain. Germline loops: CDR1 LGHNA, CDR2 YNFKEQ. The CDR3 is made up of 16 amino acids. Trimming took 3 bases from V and 11 from J, leaving 20 bases between them. The CDR3 here is CASSQALSVGNPPLHF. For the CDR3, the DNA is TGTGCCAGCAGCCAGGCGTTGAGTGTTGGGAATCCACCCCTCCACTTT.

A few counts support this clonotype. V and J are TRBV7-2 and TRBJ2-5, with 8 positions matching TRBD2. CDR3 length: 15 amino acids. CDR1 is SGHTA, CDR2 FQGNSA, per germline. Losses at the gene ends were 5 bases for V and 5 bases for J; bases not matched to a gene: 10. DNA of the CDR3: TGTGCCAGCAGCAGAAGGACTAGCTCTTATGAGACCCAGTACTTC. It yields the protein CASSRRTSSYETQYF. Together with reference TRBV7-2 and TRBJ2-5, the CDR3 gives the full variable domain: GAGVSQSPSNKVTEKGKDVELRCDPISGHTALYWYRQSLGQGLEFLIYFQGNSAPDKSGLPSDRFSAERTGGSVSTLTIQRTQQEDSAVYLCASSRRTSSYETQYFGPGTRLLVL.

This clonotype was recorded once. This chain connects TRBV11-2 to TRBJ2-4, with TRBD2 matching over 7 bases. The DNA end is a closer match to TRBJ2-7, so the J assignment may be wrong. Germline-derived CDR1 and CDR2 are SGHAT and FQNNGV. The CDR3 has 15 amino acids. The CDR3 sequence is CASSLGGLDGIEQYF. The CDR3, as DNA: TGTGCCAGCAGCTTAGGAGGACTAGACGGGATCGAGCAGTACTTC.